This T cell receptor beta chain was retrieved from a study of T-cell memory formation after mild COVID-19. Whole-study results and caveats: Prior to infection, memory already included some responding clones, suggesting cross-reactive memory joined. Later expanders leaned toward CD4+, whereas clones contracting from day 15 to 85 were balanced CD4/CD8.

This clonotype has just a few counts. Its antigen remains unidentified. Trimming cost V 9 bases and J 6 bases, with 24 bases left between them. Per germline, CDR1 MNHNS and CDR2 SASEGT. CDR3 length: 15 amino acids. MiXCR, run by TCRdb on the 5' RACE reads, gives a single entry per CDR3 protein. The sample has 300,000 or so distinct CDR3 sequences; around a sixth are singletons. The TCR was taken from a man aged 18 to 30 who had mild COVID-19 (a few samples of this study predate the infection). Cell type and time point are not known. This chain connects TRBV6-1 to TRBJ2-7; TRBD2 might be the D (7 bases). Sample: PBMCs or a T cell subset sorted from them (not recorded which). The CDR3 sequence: CASSSNEGGRSEQYV. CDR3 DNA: TGTGCCAGTAGCTCTAACGAGGGGGGGCGCAGCGAGCAGTACGTC.